Included here is one T cell receptor beta chain sequence, with context. Its binding antigen is unknown. No base quality values were provided; no much bigger clone lies one nucleotide off. Using the deep immunoSEQ assay, multiplex PCR amplified TCR CDR3 regions from genomic DNA. Genomic DNA extracted from each cell subset was distributed evenly over all wells of several immunoSEQ 96-well plates, and each plate served as one replicate. For unsorted PBMC, approximately 290 ng of genomic DNA, equivalent to about 30,000 T cell genomes, went into each replicate PCR. Unsorted PBMC genomic DNA was sequenced across ten immunoSEQ deep assay plates. Purified libraries were quantified with a Qubit 3.0 fluorometer, sized on a Bioanalyzer 2100, and re-quantified with the KAPA Library Quantification kit. Each immunoSEQ 96-well plate was sequenced on its own single-read 150-cycle Illumina NextSeq 550 flow cell. In the original analysis: Because the immunoSEQ output held only junctional sequences and lacked quality scores, the filtering could not match the filtering applied to full-length reads. Sequences were annotated with PyIR, a Python wrapper for IgBLAST v1.9, using IMGT germline references to assign V/J genes and CDR3. Any read was removed if the V/J assignment was weak (E-value above 1e-6), the CDR3 was missing, or the read contained stop codons, out-of-frame junctions, or ambiguous translated residues. V3J clonotypes were defined as sequences sharing an identical inferred V gene, J gene, and CDR3 amino acid sequence. Percentage overlap between repertoires was computed as shared unique clonotypes divided by the size of the smaller repertoire. Three approaches were used to assess repertoire richness: RTK rarefaction, the Chao1 estimator, and Recon v2.1 estimates of unobserved clonotypes. Here the immuneACCESS table is served through TCRdb, limited to in-frame sequences with V and J called. Missing clones are a known gap in these copies; in checked studies unresolved V genes cover under half, and the rest lacks a known reason. That table furnishes V, J and clone size, whereas the DNA furnished D and trimming. The sample table holds about half a million clones, of which around three quarters were seen once. The leading ten clones occupy about 12% of the sample.

The data stem from a study of shared clonotypes between healthy human individuals (TCRdb year 2020). For the study in its entirety: The cohort included three men and a couple of women between 18 and 49 years of age. To estimate repertoire size and how much clonotype sharing occurs between individuals, the study deeply sequenced the blood TCR repertoires of about 5 healthy adults. To increase sequencing depth and limit assay-specific biases, different laboratories used diverse techniques to prepare libraries and sequence TCR repertoires. Leukapheresis yielded between about 0.94 and 10 billion PBMCs per donor.

The paper as a whole reports these results and caveats: Sampling was restricted to blood, and TCR repertoires in tissue are likely to differ from TCR repertoires in blood. Based on pairwise subsampling, the degree of clonotype sharing among donors was expected to be affected by sequencing depth. The small number of donors limited the genetic and exposure-history diversity represented.

Healthy HIV-negative adults with no recently reported acute infections or vaccinations were included as donors. Every donor was a Caucasian adult residing in Nashville, Tennessee, USA. In the unsorted samples, roughly 90 million PBMCs were counted, and genomic DNA was extracted using the QIAamp DNA Blood Mini kit. After blood collection by leukapheresis, PBMCs were isolated using Ficoll-Histopaque density gradient centrifugation and then cryopreserved in the vapor phase of liquid nitrogen. The receptor was derived from a woman aged 40 to 50 in good health. Some clones in this sample may be carry-over from other donors' samples. Sequencing used PBMCs.

The encoded CDR3 is CASSGPGRGQYF. In nucleotides, the sequence is TGTGCCAGCAGCGGACCGGGAAGGGGGCAGTATTTT. The rearranged segments are TRBV27 and TRBJ2-3; the D gene is possibly TRBD1 or TRBD2, with 5 bases matching each. From the cysteine through the phenylalanine, the CDR3 covers 12 amino acids. Only the CDR3 portion is preserved as DNA: 36 bases, with reading frame beginning at the first base. Per the germline V gene (reference sequence), MNHEY is the CDR1 and SMNVEV is the CDR2. V sheds 6 bases and J sheds 11 bases, leaving 15 bases between their ends.